These T cell receptor beta chains were read from a single sample in a study of Graves' ophthalmopathy and Graves' hyperthyroidism. MiXCR was run by TCRdb on the multiplex PCR reads, yielding one entry per CDR3 protein. The repertoire holds a few hundred thousand distinct CDR3 sequences, with roughly 15% as singletons. Sequenced: peripheral blood. The receptor set was obtained from a woman under 30 with stable Graves' hyperthyroidism. Each CDR3 is given with its conserved first and last residue. A D gene is named only where the DNA matches it firmly. Size is omitted from some rows. Given values are once, few, many or a class for expanded clones.

cdr3_length d_call clone_size j_call v_call cdr3_nt cdr3_aa
16 TRBD1 many TRBJ1-2 TRBV12-3/TRBV12-4 TGTGCCAGCAGTACCGGGACAGGGGGCGGAAACTATGGCTACACCTTC CASSTGTGGGNYGYTF
18 TRBD2 once TRBJ2-3 TRBV7-2 TGTGCCAGCAGCTTAGCGGCGGGGGGGTCTCTTCTCACAGATACGCAGTATTTT CASSLAAGGSLLTDTQYF
15 NA many TRBJ2-2 TRBV6-5 TGTGCCAGCAGTTACTCTCTCAGGGGCCCGGGGGAGCTGTTTTTT CASSYSLRGPGELFF
14 NA many TRBJ2-5 TRBV5-1 TGCGCCAGCAGCCCTGGAGCTTTCCAAGAGACCCAGTACTTC CASSPGAFQETQYF
12 NA many TRBJ1-3 TRBV28 TGTGCCAGCAGCCCTCCCGGAAACACCATATATTTT CASSPPGNTIYF
12 NA many TRBJ1-2 TRBV29-1 TGCAGCGTCAACACAAGGGTCGATGGCTACACCTTC CSVNTRVDGYTF
17 NA many TRBJ2-7 TRBV6-5 TGTGCCAGCAGTTACTCTACAGCTACTATGCTCTCCTACGAGCAGTACTTC CASSYSTATMLSYEQYF
15 TRBD1 many TRBJ1-5 TRBV6-1 TGTGCCAGCCCGCCGACAGGGCCCTATAATCAGCCCCAGCATTTT CASPPTGPYNQPQHF
14 NA NA TRBJ2-5 TRBV2 TGTGCCAGCAGTGCTGCCAGTTCCCAAGAGACCCAGTACTTC CASSAASSQETQYF
13 NA many TRBJ2-5 TRBV13 TGTGCCAGCAGCTTAGAGGCGCAAGAGACCCAGTACTTC CASSLEAQETQYF
15 TRBD1 many TRBJ1-5 TRBV2 TGTGCCAGCAAACGGGAGGGGGCATTCAATCAGCCCCAGCATTTT CASKREGAFNQPQHF
15 NA many TRBJ2-7 TRBV12-3/TRBV12-4 TGTGCCAGCAGTTTGACCGCGACCAGCTCCTACGAGCAGTACTTC CASSLTATSSYEQYF
12 TRBD1 many TRBJ1-2 TRBV10-3 TGTGCCATTTCTCAGGGGGACTATGGCTACACCTTC CAISQGDYGYTF
14 NA many TRBJ2-5 TRBV2 TGTGCCAGCAGTCACAGTCCGACCCAGGAGACCCAGTACTTC CASSHSPTQETQYF
13 NA many TRBJ1-1 TRBV5-1 TGCGCCAGCAGCTTGAAGGGAAAGGGTGAAGCTTTCTTT CASSLKGKGEAFF
13 NA NA TRBJ1-5 TRBV4-3 TGCGCCAGCAGCCAAGACGGGGGCGCGGCCCAGCATTTT CASSQDGGAAQHF
12 NA many TRBJ1-1 TRBV6-1 TGTGCCAGCGCTCAAAGTTTCCTCGAAGCTTTCTTT CASAQSFLEAFF
14 NA once TRBJ2-7 TRBV12-3/TRBV12-4 TGTGCCAGCAGCCCTTGGGCGGGATCCTACGAGCAGTACTTC CASSPWAGSYEQYF
14 NA NA TRBJ2-7 TRBV2 TGTGCCAGCAGTGAGGGGGTCGGGAGCTACGAGCAGTACTTC CASSEGVGSYEQYF
14 NA many TRBJ1-1 TRBV5-1 TGCGCCAGCAGGGAGGGGGTTGTGGACACTGAAGCTTTCTTT CASREGVVDTEAFF
14 NA NA TRBJ2-7 TRBV6-1 TGTGCCAGCAGCGCCTTTATAGGGGGACTCGATCAGTACTTC CASSAFIGGLDQYF
15 NA many TRBJ2-4 TRBV28 TGTGCCAGCAGTTTAGTCCTTCTAGCCAAAAACATTAAGTACTTC CASSLVLLAKNIKYF
16 TRBD2 many TRBJ2-7 TRBV6-2/TRBV6-3 TGTGCCAGCAGTTATCGGGGGGTGTCGGTGTCCTACGAGCAGTACTTC CASSYRGVSVSYEQYF
15 NA many TRBJ1-5 TRBV18 TGTGCCAGCTCATCAGGGGACCGCTTCAATCAGCCCCAGCATTTT CASSSGDRFNQPQHF
15 TRBD1 many TRBJ1-1 TRBV6-2/TRBV6-3 TGTGCCAGCAGTCAGCCAGGGGGCCTTGGGACTGAAGCTTTCTTT CASSQPGGLGTEAFF
14 NA NA TRBJ2-7 TRBV19 TGTGCCAGTAGTATGGGGGCAGCCCCCTACGAGCAGTGCTTC CASSMGAAPYEQCF
15 NA NA TRBJ2-5 TRBV29-1 TGCAGCGTCGAAGGGGGACGGTTCGACCAAGAGACCCAGTACTTC CSVEGGRFDQETQYF
13 NA many TRBJ2-7 TRBV6-1 TGTGCCAGCAGGACCCGAGGGTCTAACGAGCAGTACTTC CASRTRGSNEQYF
15 TRBD1 many TRBJ2-5 TRBV27 TGTGCCAGCAGTCCAGGGACAGGGGGCAAGGAGACCCAGTACTTC CASSPGTGGKETQYF
15 TRBD1 many TRBJ2-7 TRBV4-1 TGCGCCAGCAGCCAAGACGCAGGGGGCTCCTACGAGCAGTACTTC CASSQDAGGSYEQYF
14 TRBD1 many TRBJ1-1 TRBV20-1 TGCAGTGCTCGGGGACAGGGTTGGAGCACTGAAGCTTTCTTT CSARGQGWSTEAFF
15 NA NA TRBJ2-4 TRBV3-1 TGTGCCAGCAGCCAAGATCTTCGGGTGGGAAACATTCAGTACTTC CASSQDLRVGNIQYF
13 NA many TRBJ1-1 TRBV10-3 TGTGCCATCAGTTCGGACACCATCACTGAAGCTTTCTTT CAISSDTITEAFF
12 NA many TRBJ2-7 TRBV28 TGTGCCAGCACCCCGAACCGTGAGGAGCAGTACTTC CASTPNREEQYF
19 NA many TRBJ2-6 TRBV15 TGTGCCACCAGCAGAGAAGAGGGCACCAGTATCTCTGGGGCCAACGTCCTGACTTTC CATSREEGTSISGANVLTF
15 NA many TRBJ2-7 TRBV20-1 TGCAGTGCTAGAGAAACGAATCTCGGGGGCCACGAGCAGTACTTC CSARETNLGGHEQYF
15 NA many TRBJ1-2 TRBV29-1 TGCAGCGTTGAAGGATGGGCAGGGGCTAACTATGGCTACACCTTC CSVEGWAGANYGYTF
14 NA NA TRBJ1-1 TRBV27 TGTGCCAGCAGTTCCTTACACGGTTCCACTGAAGCTTTCTTT CASSSLHGSTEAFF
15 NA many TRBJ2-5 TRBV19 TGTGCCAGTAGTGGGGGGCTAGCGGTCCAAGAGACCCAGTACTTC CASSGGLAVQETQYF
14 NA NA TRBJ2-5 TRBV12-3/TRBV12-4 TGTGCCAGCAGTTATACAGGAACCAAAGAGACCCAGTACTTC CASSYTGTKETQYF
15 TRBD1 NA TRBJ1-2 TRBV6-2/TRBV6-3 TGTGCCAGCAGTTCCGGGACAGTAACTAACTATGGTTACACCTTC CASSSGTVTNYGYTF
14 NA many TRBJ1-6 TRBV12-3/TRBV12-4 TGTGCCAGCATGGAGAGCTCCTATAATTCACCCCTCCACTTT CASMESSYNSPLHF
13 NA many TRBJ2-4 TRBV20-1 TGCAGTGCTAGTGAGGAAACCAAAAACATTCAGTACTTC CSASEETKNIQYF
15 TRBD1 many TRBJ1-2 TRBV12-3/TRBV12-4 TGTGCCAGCAGTGCGGCCCGACAGGGCCGGAATGGCTACACCTTC CASSAARQGRNGYTF
16 NA few TRBJ1-1 TRBV9 TGTGCCAGCAGCGCACCTGAAAGTGACAGCAACACTGAAGCTTTCTTT CASSAPESDSNTEAFF
15 TRBD2 many TRBJ2-2 TRBV27 TGTGCCAGCAGTGGCGATGGGAGGGCCCCCGGGGAGCTGTTTTTT CASSGDGRAPGELFF
14 NA many TRBJ1-1 TRBV14 TGTGCCAGCAGCCCATTGACCTATCGCACTGAAGCTTTCTTT CASSPLTYRTEAFF
13 NA many TRBJ2-5 TRBV20-1 TGCAGTGCCGGGAAGGGAGGAGGAGGGACCCAGTACTTC CSAGKGGGGTQYF
14 NA NA TRBJ2-2 TRBV7-3 TGTGCCAGCAGCCCAGAAGAGAACACCTGGGAGCTGTTTTTT CASSPEENTWELFF
15 NA many TRBJ2-7 TRBV6-2/TRBV6-3 TGTGCCAGCAGTTACCCGCAGGGGAGCTCCTACGAGCAGTACTTC CASSYPQGSSYEQYF
11 NA NA TRBJ2-7 TRBV27 TGTGCCAGCAGGAAGAGGTACGAGCAGTACTTC CASRKRYEQYF
15 TRBD1 few TRBJ1-6 TRBV4-1 TGCGCCAGCAGCCAAGAGGGACAGAAAGTTTCACCCCTCCACTTT CASSQEGQKVSPLHF
16 TRBD1 NA TRBJ1-1 TRBV6-2/TRBV6-3 TGTGCCAGCAGATCCGACGACAGGGTCAGGAACACTGATGCTTTCTTT CASRSDDRVRNTDAFF
14 TRBD1 few TRBJ1-2 TRBV20-1 TGCAGTGCTATAAAACCTGACAGGGGGCGCGGCTACACCTTC CSAIKPDRGRGYTF